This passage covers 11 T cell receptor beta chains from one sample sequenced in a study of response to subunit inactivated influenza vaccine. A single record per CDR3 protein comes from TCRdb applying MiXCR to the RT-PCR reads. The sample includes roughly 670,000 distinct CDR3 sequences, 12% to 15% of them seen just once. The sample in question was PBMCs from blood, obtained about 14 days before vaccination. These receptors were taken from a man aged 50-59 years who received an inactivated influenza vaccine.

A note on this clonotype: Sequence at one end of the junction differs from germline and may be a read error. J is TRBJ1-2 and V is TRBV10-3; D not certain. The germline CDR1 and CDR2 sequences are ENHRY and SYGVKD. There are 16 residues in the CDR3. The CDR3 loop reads CAISESGGSAGYAYTF. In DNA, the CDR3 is TGTGCCATCAGTGAGTCTGGTGGTTCAGCTGGGTATGCCTACACCTTC.

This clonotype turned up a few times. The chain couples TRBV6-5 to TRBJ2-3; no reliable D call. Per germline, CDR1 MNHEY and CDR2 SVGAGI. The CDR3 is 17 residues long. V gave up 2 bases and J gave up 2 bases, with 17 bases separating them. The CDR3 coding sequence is TGTGCCAGCAGTTACCTAAGACCCGGCCCGTCCACAGATACGCAGTATTTT. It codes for CASSYLRPGPSTDTQYF.

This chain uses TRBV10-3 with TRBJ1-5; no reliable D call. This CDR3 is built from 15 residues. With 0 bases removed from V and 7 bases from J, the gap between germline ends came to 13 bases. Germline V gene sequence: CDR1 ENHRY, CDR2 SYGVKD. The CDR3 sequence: CAISESLDAAQPQHF. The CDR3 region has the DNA TGTGCCATCAGTGAGTCGCTAGACGCCGCACAGCCCCAGCATTTT.

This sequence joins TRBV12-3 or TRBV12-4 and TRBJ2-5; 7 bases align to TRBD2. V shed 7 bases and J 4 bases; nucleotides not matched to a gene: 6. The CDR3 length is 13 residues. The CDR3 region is CASKRTSVETQYF. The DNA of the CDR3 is TGTGCCAGCAAGCGAACTAGCGTAGAGACCCAGTACTTC.

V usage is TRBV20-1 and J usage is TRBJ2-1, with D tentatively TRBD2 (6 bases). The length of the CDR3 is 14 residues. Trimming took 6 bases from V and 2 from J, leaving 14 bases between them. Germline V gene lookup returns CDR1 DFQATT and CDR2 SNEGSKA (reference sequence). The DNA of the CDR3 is TGCAGTGCCCCCCCAGCGGGCCCCTACAATGAGCAGTTCTTC. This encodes CSAPPAGPYNEQFF.

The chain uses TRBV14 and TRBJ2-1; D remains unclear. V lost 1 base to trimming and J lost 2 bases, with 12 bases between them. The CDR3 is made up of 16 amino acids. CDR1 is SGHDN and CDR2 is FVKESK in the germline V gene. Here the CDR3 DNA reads TGTGCCAGCAGCCAAGTAGGAAGGGTGACCTACAATGAGCAGTTCTTC. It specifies CASSQVGRVTYNEQFF.

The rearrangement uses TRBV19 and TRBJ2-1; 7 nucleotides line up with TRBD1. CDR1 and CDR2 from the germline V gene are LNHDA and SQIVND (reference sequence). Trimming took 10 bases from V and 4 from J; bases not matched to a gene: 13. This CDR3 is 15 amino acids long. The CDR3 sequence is CATAPGTVLYNEQFF. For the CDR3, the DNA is TGTGCCACCGCACCCGGGACAGTTCTTTACAATGAGCAGTTCTTC.

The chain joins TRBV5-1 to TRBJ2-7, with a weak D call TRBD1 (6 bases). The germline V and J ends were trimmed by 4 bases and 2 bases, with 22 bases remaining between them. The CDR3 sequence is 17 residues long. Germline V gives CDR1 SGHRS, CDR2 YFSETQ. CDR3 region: CASSQKLHGTLAYEQYF. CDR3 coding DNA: TGCGCCAGCAGCCAGAAACTTCACGGGACACTCGCCTACGAGCAGTACTTC.

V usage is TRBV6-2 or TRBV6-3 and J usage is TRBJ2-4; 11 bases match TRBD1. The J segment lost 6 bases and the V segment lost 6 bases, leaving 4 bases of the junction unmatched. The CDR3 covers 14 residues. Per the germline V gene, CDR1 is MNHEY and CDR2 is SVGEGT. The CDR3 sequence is CASSRTGGINIQYF. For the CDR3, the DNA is TGTGCCAGCAGCCGGACAGGGGGCATAAACATTCAGTACTTC.

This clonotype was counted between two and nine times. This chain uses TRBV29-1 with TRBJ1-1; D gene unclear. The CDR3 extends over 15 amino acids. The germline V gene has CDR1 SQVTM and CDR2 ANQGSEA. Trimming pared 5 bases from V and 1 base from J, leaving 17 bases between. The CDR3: CSVPGFKDRNTEAFF. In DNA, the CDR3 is TGCAGCGTTCCTGGCTTTAAGGACCGGAACACTGAAGCTTTCTTT.

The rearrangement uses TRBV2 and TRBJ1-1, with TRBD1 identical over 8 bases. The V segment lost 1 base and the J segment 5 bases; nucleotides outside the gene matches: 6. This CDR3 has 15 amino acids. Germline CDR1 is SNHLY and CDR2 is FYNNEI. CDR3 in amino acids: CASSEETYRGTEAFF. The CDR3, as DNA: TGTGCCAGCAGTGAAGAGACCTACAGGGGGACTGAAGCTTTCTTT.